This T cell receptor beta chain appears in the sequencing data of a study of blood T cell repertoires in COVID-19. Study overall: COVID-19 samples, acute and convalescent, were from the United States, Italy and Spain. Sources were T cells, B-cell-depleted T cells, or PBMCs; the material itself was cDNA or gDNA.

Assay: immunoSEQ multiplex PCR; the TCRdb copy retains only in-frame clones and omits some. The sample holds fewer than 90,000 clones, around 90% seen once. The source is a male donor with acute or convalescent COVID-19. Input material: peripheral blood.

The CDR3 coding sequence is TGTGCCAGCAGCCTCTCCTCGACAGGCGTCGGAGGTGGCTACACCTTC. This codes for CASSLSSTGVGGGYTF. J is TRBJ1-2 and V is TRBV7-9; a weak D match, TRBD1 (6 bases). V lost 5 bases, J lost 7 bases, and 23 bases lay in between. The CDR3 length is 16 residues. Germline V gene lookup returns CDR1 SEHNR and CDR2 FQNEAQ (reference sequence).